Listed below are T cell receptor beta chains from one sample, sequenced in a study of STAT5B mutations in CD4+ large granular lymphocyte leukemia. Using immunoSEQ multiplex PCR, the repertoire was profiled, and TCRdb retains in-frame clones only, with some absent. The sample has approximately 28,000 clones, around nine tenths seen once; the top ten hold about 0.41%. What was sequenced was CD4+ T cells from blood buffy coats. The receptors were sampled from a human donor in good health. The CDR3 runs from the conserved cysteine through the conserved F or W. The D gene is left open where the match is weak. Clone size is shown for a subset of rows, as once, few, many or a class of expanded clone.

NA | TRBJ1-4 | NA | 14 | TRBV5-8 | CASSFGYGGGKLFF | TGTGCCAGCAGCTTCGGATACGGGGGAGGAAAACTGTTTTTT
NA | TRBJ1-4 | NA | 15 | TRBV15 | CATSRVTGAYEKLFF | TGTGCCACCAGCAGAGTGACAGGCGCCTATGAAAAACTGTTTTTT
NA | TRBJ2-1 | NA | 15 | TRBV7-2 | CASSLGSSIVNEQFF | TGTGCCAGCAGCTTAGGTAGTAGTATCGTCAATGAGCAGTTCTTC
TRBD2 | TRBJ2-1 | NA | 14 | TRBV7-2 | CASRASGRAGEQFF | TGTGCCAGCAGGGCTAGCGGGAGGGCCGGTGAGCAGTTCTTC
NA | TRBJ2-2 | NA | 15 | TRBV28 | CASSHGGQNTGELFF | TGTGCCAGCAGCCATGGGGGCCAAAACACCGGGGAGCTGTTTTTT
NA | TRBJ2-2 | NA | 12 | TRBV27 | CASSPNTGELFF | TGTGCCAGCAGCCCAAACACCGGGGAGCTGTTTTTT
TRBD2 | TRBJ2-7 | NA | 19 | TRBV5-1 | CASSFNAISARRERYEQYF | TGCGCCAGCAGCTTCAACGCTATTTCCGCCCGGCGGGAGAGGTACGAGCAGTACTTC
NA | TRBJ1-1 | NA | 18 | TRBV5-1 | CASNNIPGALSMNTEAFF | TGCGCCAGCAACAATATCCCGGGGGCGCTTTCCATGAACACTGAAGCTTTCTTT
NA | TRBJ1-1 | NA | 14 | TRBV28 | CASGLSYLGSEAFF | TGTGCCAGCGGACTTAGTTATCTCGGGAGTGAAGCTTTCTTT
NA | TRBJ1-4 | few | 13 | TRBV6-5 | CASSYRVNEKLFF | TGTGCCAGCAGTTACCGGGTAAATGAAAAACTGTTTTTT
NA | TRBJ1-1 | NA | 14 | TRBV6-6 | CASSYDTGLTEAFF | TGTGCCAGCAGTTACGACACGGGGCTCACTGAAGCTTTCTTT
NA | TRBJ2-5 | few | 12 | TRBV7-9 | CASSLAEGQSYF | TGTGCCAGCAGCTTAGCGGAGGGACAGTCGTACTTC
TRBD1 | TRBJ2-1 | NA | 15 | TRBV28 | CASSPSGQGKNEQFF | TGTGCCAGCAGCCCTTCGGGACAGGGGAAAAATGAGCAGTTCTTC